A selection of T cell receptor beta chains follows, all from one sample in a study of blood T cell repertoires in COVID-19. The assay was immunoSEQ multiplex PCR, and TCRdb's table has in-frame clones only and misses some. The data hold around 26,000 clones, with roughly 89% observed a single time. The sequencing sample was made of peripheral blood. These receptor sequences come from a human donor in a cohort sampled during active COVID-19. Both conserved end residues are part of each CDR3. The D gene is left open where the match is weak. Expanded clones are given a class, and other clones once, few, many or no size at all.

cdr3_aa: CASTSEVVWLAEDNEQFF; cdr3_nt: TGTGCCAGTACTTCCGAGGTAGTTTGGCTAGCAGAAGACAATGAGCAGTTCTTC; v_call: TRBV19; j_call: TRBJ2-1; d_call: -; clone_size: -
cdr3_aa: CASSKTDRIQETQYF; cdr3_nt: TGTGCCAGCAGCAAGACCGACAGGATCCAAGAGACCCAGTACTTC; v_call: TRBV11-3; j_call: TRBJ2-5; d_call: -; clone_size: -
cdr3_aa: CASSQGQTYNEQFF; cdr3_nt: TGTGCCAGCAGCCAGGGACAGACTTACAATGAGCAGTTCTTC; v_call: TRBV7-3; j_call: TRBJ2-1; d_call: TRBD1; clone_size: -
cdr3_aa: CASSKLGLSYEQYF; cdr3_nt: TGTGCCAGCAGCAAACTGGGACTCTCCTACGAGCAGTACTTC; v_call: TRBV7-9; j_call: TRBJ2-7; d_call: -; clone_size: -
cdr3_aa: CASSLGRVAKNIQYF; cdr3_nt: TGTGCCAGCAGCCTTGGCAGGGTAGCCAAAAACATTCAGTACTTC; v_call: TRBV3-1/TRBV3-2; j_call: TRBJ2-4; d_call: -; clone_size: -
cdr3_aa: CASSQDSRQGWEKLFF; cdr3_nt: TGCGCCAGCAGCCAAGATTCAAGACAGGGGTGGGAAAAACTGTTTTTT; v_call: TRBV4-1; j_call: TRBJ1-4; d_call: TRBD1; clone_size: -
cdr3_aa: CATSDPGGTSYNEQFF; cdr3_nt: TGTGCCACCAGTGACCCGGGGGGAACCTCCTACAATGAGCAGTTCTTC; v_call: TRBV24-1; j_call: TRBJ2-1; d_call: TRBD2; clone_size: -
cdr3_aa: CASSLVAGADTQYF; cdr3_nt: TGTGCCAGCAGCTTAGTAGCAGGGGCAGATACGCAGTATTTT; v_call: TRBV13; j_call: TRBJ2-3; d_call: -; clone_size: -
cdr3_aa: CSASRPGGNYGYTF; cdr3_nt: TGCAGTGCTAGTCGGCCGGGGGGAAACTATGGCTACACCTTC; v_call: TRBV20-1; j_call: TRBJ1-2; d_call: -; clone_size: -
cdr3_aa: CASSLDLHGYTF; cdr3_nt: TGTGCCAGCAGCTTAGATCTCCATGGCTACACCTTC; v_call: TRBV11-3; j_call: TRBJ1-2; d_call: -; clone_size: -
cdr3_aa: CAISESRGEKLFF; cdr3_nt: TGTGCCATCAGTGAGTCTAGGGGTGAAAAACTGTTTTTT; v_call: TRBV10-3; j_call: TRBJ1-4; d_call: -; clone_size: -
cdr3_aa: CASSPCRVDNQPQHF; cdr3_nt: TGTGCCAGCAGCCCTTGCAGGGTGGACAATCAGCCCCAGCATTTT; v_call: TRBV21-1; j_call: TRBJ1-5; d_call: -; clone_size: -
cdr3_aa: CASSGGPNRGRYEQYF; cdr3_nt: TGCGCCAGCAGCGGGGGGCCGAACAGGGGAAGATACGAGCAGTACTTC; v_call: TRBV5-1; j_call: TRBJ2-7; d_call: -; clone_size: once
cdr3_aa: CASSKGLAGPSYEQYF; cdr3_nt: TGTGCCAGTAGTAAAGGACTAGCGGGACCTTCCTACGAGCAGTACTTC; v_call: TRBV19; j_call: TRBJ2-7; d_call: TRBD2; clone_size: -
cdr3_aa: CASSLGQTNQETQYF; cdr3_nt: TGTGCCAGCAGCTTGGGTCAGACTAACCAAGAGACCCAGTACTTC; v_call: TRBV5-4; j_call: TRBJ2-5; d_call: -; clone_size: -
cdr3_aa: CASSESTAGPYNEQFF; cdr3_nt: TGCGCCAGCAGTGAGTCTACGGCGGGACCATACAATGAGCAGTTCTTC; v_call: TRBV10-1; j_call: TRBJ2-1; d_call: -; clone_size: -
cdr3_aa: CASTPGGHTEAFF; cdr3_nt: TGTGCCAGTACCCCAGGGGGACACACTGAAGCTTTCTTT; v_call: TRBV19; j_call: TRBJ1-1; d_call: TRBD1; clone_size: -
cdr3_aa: CASSQDERGLAGPRVQYF; cdr3_nt: TGCGCCAGCAGCCAAGACGAGAGAGGACTAGCGGGACCGCGGGTGCAGTATTTT; v_call: TRBV4-1; j_call: TRBJ2-3; d_call: TRBD2; clone_size: -
cdr3_aa: CANRDSINYGYTF; cdr3_nt: TGTGCCAACCGGGACAGTATTAACTATGGCTACACCTTC; v_call: TRBV28; j_call: TRBJ1-2; d_call: TRBD1; clone_size: -
cdr3_aa: CASSEMRLAGGMQFF; cdr3_nt: TGTGCCAGCAGTGAAATGAGACTAGCGGGAGGTATGCAGTTCTTC; v_call: TRBV2; j_call: TRBJ2-1; d_call: TRBD2; clone_size: -
cdr3_aa: CASRLLAGETQYF; cdr3_nt: TGTGCCAGCAGATTACTAGCGGGGGAGACCCAGTACTTC; v_call: TRBV7-9; j_call: TRBJ2-5; d_call: TRBD2; clone_size: -
cdr3_aa: CASRYTSGGGTGELFF; cdr3_nt: TGTGCCAGCAGATACACTAGCGGGGGGGGAACCGGGGAGCTGTTTTTT; v_call: TRBV5-4; j_call: TRBJ2-2; d_call: TRBD2; clone_size: -
cdr3_aa: CASSLGLHTEAFF; cdr3_nt: TGTGCCAGCAGCTTGGGGCTGCACACTGAAGCTTTCTTT; v_call: TRBV5-5; j_call: TRBJ1-1; d_call: -; clone_size: once
cdr3_aa: CASSSRLMNTEAFF; cdr3_nt: TGTGCCAGCAGTTCCAGGCTGATGAACACTGAAGCTTTCTTT; v_call: TRBV6-2/TRBV6-3; j_call: TRBJ1-1; d_call: -; clone_size: few
cdr3_aa: CASTRDRDTGYTF; cdr3_nt: TGTGCCAGCACCAGAGACAGGGATACTGGCTACACCTTC; v_call: TRBV2; j_call: TRBJ1-2; d_call: TRBD1; clone_size: once
cdr3_aa: CATSRKSTTVQETQYF; cdr3_nt: TGTGCCACCAGCAGGAAGAGTACGACAGTCCAAGAGACCCAGTACTTC; v_call: TRBV15; j_call: TRBJ2-5; d_call: -; clone_size: -
cdr3_aa: CASSQGFQGNNEKLFF; cdr3_nt: TGCGCCAGCAGCCAAGGATTTCAGGGTAATAATGAAAAACTGTTTTTT; v_call: TRBV4-3; j_call: TRBJ1-4; d_call: -; clone_size: -
cdr3_aa: CAISGRVGDTQYF; cdr3_nt: TGTGCCATCAGTGGCAGGGTGGGAGATACGCAGTATTTT; v_call: TRBV10-3; j_call: TRBJ2-3; d_call: -; clone_size: -
cdr3_aa: CASSSDRDNSPLHF; cdr3_nt: TGCGCCAGCAGCTCAGACAGGGATAATTCACCCCTCCACTTT; v_call: TRBV5-1; j_call: TRBJ1-6; d_call: TRBD1; clone_size: -
cdr3_aa: CAITRGIMNTEAFF; cdr3_nt: TGTGCCATCACTCGGGGGATCATGAACACTGAAGCTTTCTTT; v_call: TRBV7-9; j_call: TRBJ1-1; d_call: -; clone_size: -
cdr3_aa: CASSWGLGGNQPQHF; cdr3_nt: TGTGCCAGCAGCTGGGGGTTGGGGGGTAATCAGCCCCAGCATTTT; v_call: TRBV11-3; j_call: TRBJ1-5; d_call: -; clone_size: -
cdr3_aa: CASSTQGSEAFF; cdr3_nt: TGTGCCAGCAGTACACAGGGATCCGAAGCTTTCTTT; v_call: TRBV6-5; j_call: TRBJ1-1; d_call: -; clone_size: few
cdr3_aa: CATSLGQNQPQHF; cdr3_nt: TGTGCCACCAGCCTGGGACAGAATCAGCCCCAGCATTTT; v_call: TRBV24-1; j_call: TRBJ1-5; d_call: TRBD1; clone_size: -
cdr3_aa: CASSPLGQGNSPLHF; cdr3_nt: TGTGCCAGCAGTCCGCTGGGACAGGGGAATTCACCCCTCCACTTT; v_call: TRBV27; j_call: TRBJ1-6; d_call: TRBD1; clone_size: -
cdr3_aa: CASSLFGQGRLRETQYF; cdr3_nt: TGTGCCAGCAGTTTATTCGGACAGGGAAGGTTAAGAGAGACCCAGTACTTC; v_call: TRBV28; j_call: TRBJ2-5; d_call: TRBD1; clone_size: -
cdr3_aa: CASRRYGQWGLPNEQFF; cdr3_nt: TGTGCCAGCAGACGGTATGGACAGTGGGGGCTACCGAATGAGCAGTTCTTC; v_call: TRBV27; j_call: TRBJ2-1; d_call: -; clone_size: once
cdr3_aa: CASSVAGGPSYEQYF; cdr3_nt: TGTGCCAGCAGCGTAGCGGGGGGGCCTTCCTACGAGCAGTACTTC; v_call: TRBV9; j_call: TRBJ2-7; d_call: TRBD2; clone_size: -
cdr3_aa: CASSKVSGTPLPDEQFF; cdr3_nt: TGTGCCAGCAGCAAAGTGAGTGGGACTCCTCTCCCAGATGAGCAGTTCTTC; v_call: TRBV21-1; j_call: TRBJ2-1; d_call: -; clone_size: once
cdr3_aa: CASTLTGLNTIYF; cdr3_nt: TGTGCCAGCACCCTGACAGGGCTCAACACCATATATTTT; v_call: TRBV11-2; j_call: TRBJ1-3; d_call: TRBD1; clone_size: -
cdr3_aa: CASSYDTADSNQPQHF; cdr3_nt: TGTGCCAGCAGTTACGATACAGCGGATAGCAATCAGCCCCAGCATTTT; v_call: TRBV6-2/TRBV6-3; j_call: TRBJ1-5; d_call: -; clone_size: once
cdr3_aa: CASSSQGPNTQYF; cdr3_nt: TGTGCCAGCAGTTCCCAGGGCCCCAATACGCAGTATTTT; v_call: TRBV2; j_call: TRBJ2-3; d_call: -; clone_size: -
cdr3_aa: CASSSPEDLNEKLFF; cdr3_nt: TGTGCCAGCAGCTCGCCGGAGGACCTTAATGAAAAACTGTTTTTT; v_call: TRBV5-6; j_call: TRBJ1-4; d_call: -; clone_size: -
cdr3_aa: CASSQLTSGGDSYNEQFF; cdr3_nt: TGTGCCAGCAGCCAATTGACTAGCGGGGGGGATTCCTACAATGAGCAGTTCTTC; v_call: TRBV3-1/TRBV3-2; j_call: TRBJ2-1; d_call: TRBD2; clone_size: -
cdr3_aa: CASSWGRGNEQYF; cdr3_nt: TGTGCCAGCAGCTGGGGCAGGGGGAACGAGCAGTACTTC; v_call: TRBV5-4; j_call: TRBJ2-7; d_call: TRBD1; clone_size: -
cdr3_aa: CASRSIGGNTGELFF; cdr3_nt: TGTGCCAGCAGATCAATAGGAGGGAACACCGGGGAGCTGTTTTTT; v_call: TRBV27; j_call: TRBJ2-2; d_call: -; clone_size: -
cdr3_aa: CASSLGILQGRNEQFF; cdr3_nt: TGCGCCAGCAGCTTGGGCATCTTACAGGGGAGAAATGAGCAGTTCTTC; v_call: TRBV5-1; j_call: TRBJ2-1; d_call: TRBD1; clone_size: -
cdr3_aa: CASSLTSRENEQYF; cdr3_nt: TGTGCCAGCAGCTTGACGTCGCGGGAGAACGAGCAGTACTTC; v_call: TRBV5-4; j_call: TRBJ2-7; d_call: TRBD2; clone_size: -
cdr3_aa: CASSSPTSPTDTQYF; cdr3_nt: TGTGCCAGCAGCTCTCCGACTAGTCCGACAGATACGCAGTATTTT; v_call: TRBV7-9; j_call: TRBJ2-3; d_call: -; clone_size: -
cdr3_aa: CASSQGLTTDTQYF; cdr3_nt: TGTGCCAGCAGCCAAGGACTTACCACAGATACGCAGTATTTT; v_call: TRBV7-7; j_call: TRBJ2-3; d_call: -; clone_size: once
cdr3_aa: CASSFDRIQETQYF; cdr3_nt: TGTGCCAGCAGCTTCGACAGAATCCAAGAGACCCAGTACTTC; v_call: TRBV5-4; j_call: TRBJ2-5; d_call: -; clone_size: -
cdr3_aa: CASSPTSGQETQYF; cdr3_nt: TGTGCCAGCAGCCCGACTAGCGGGCAAGAGACCCAGTACTTC; v_call: TRBV7-9; j_call: TRBJ2-5; d_call: TRBD2; clone_size: once
cdr3_aa: CASSLEAGDEQYF; cdr3_nt: TGTGCCAGCAGCTTAGAGGCAGGGGACGAGCAGTACTTC; v_call: TRBV7-9; j_call: TRBJ2-7; d_call: -; clone_size: -
cdr3_aa: CASSLPMLGGTEAFF; cdr3_nt: TGTGCCAGCTCACTCCCCATGTTGGGGGGCACTGAAGCTTTCTTT; v_call: TRBV18; j_call: TRBJ1-1; d_call: -; clone_size: -